The next 5 T cell receptor beta chains were all read from a single sample in a study of CD8 T cells in ankylosing spondylitis. MiXCR, run by TCRdb on the 5' RACE reads, gives a single entry per CDR3 protein. The table shows about 230,000 distinct CDR3 sequences, with 8.2% occurring only once. Sequencing was carried out using blood, either unsorted or a sorted T cell fraction (not recorded which). These receptors all come from a female donor with ankylosing spondylitis or in good health (not recorded which).

At least ten counts were recorded for this clonotype. The chain carries TRBV20-1 and TRBJ1-4; no clear D gene. CDR3 length: 10 amino acids. Germline V gene sequence: CDR1 DFQATT, CDR2 SNEGSKA (reference sequence). Trimming removed 3 bases from V and 7 bases from J, with 3 bases in between. Here the CDR3 reads CSASSEKLFF. The CDR3 DNA is TGCAGTGCTAGTTCTGAAAAACTGTTTTTT.

Ten or more counts support this clonotype. V is TRBV20-1 and J is TRBJ2-1; 8 positions match TRBD2. Germline V CDR1 and CDR2: DFQATT, SNEGSKA (reference sequence). The V and J ends lost 1 base and 10 bases, in that order; junction bases with no gene match: 12. There are 15 residues in the CDR3. CDR3 bases: TGCAGTGCTAGAGGGCCAGCGGGAGCAACATCGGAGCAGTTCTTC. It specifies CSARGPAGATSEQFF.

The genes are TRBV7-9 and TRBJ1-4; D is ambiguous. The germline V and J ends were trimmed by 4 bases and 5 bases, with 14 bases remaining between them. The germline V gene encodes CDR1 SEHNR and CDR2 FQNEAQ (reference sequence). The CDR3 contains 15 residues. This CDR3 reads CASSSYGQKNEKLFF. As DNA, the CDR3 is TGTGCCAGCAGCTCATACGGGCAGAAAAATGAAAAACTGTTTTTT.

The count of this clonotype is one. Possible read error: a much larger clone is one base away. The chain joins TRBV29-1 to TRBJ1-4, with a tentative D call TRBD1 (5 bases). Germline-derived CDR1 and CDR2 are SQVTM and ANQGSEA. The CDR3 contains 13 residues. The chain's CDR3 is CSAGTGGNEELFF. CDR3 DNA sequence: TGCAGCGCCGGGACCGGAGGGAATGAAGAACTGTTTTTT.

The chain is built from TRBV20-1 and TRBJ2-7, with TRBD2 as a possible D gene (6 bases). The CDR3 runs 14 residues. Trimming stripped 2 bases from V and 2 bases from J, with 13 bases between. Germline V gene sequence: CDR1 DFQATT, CDR2 SNEGSKA (reference sequence). The chain's CDR3 is CSARTEAGTYEQYF. The CDR3, as DNA: TGCAGTGCTAGAACTGAGGCGGGGACCTACGAGCAGTACTTC.